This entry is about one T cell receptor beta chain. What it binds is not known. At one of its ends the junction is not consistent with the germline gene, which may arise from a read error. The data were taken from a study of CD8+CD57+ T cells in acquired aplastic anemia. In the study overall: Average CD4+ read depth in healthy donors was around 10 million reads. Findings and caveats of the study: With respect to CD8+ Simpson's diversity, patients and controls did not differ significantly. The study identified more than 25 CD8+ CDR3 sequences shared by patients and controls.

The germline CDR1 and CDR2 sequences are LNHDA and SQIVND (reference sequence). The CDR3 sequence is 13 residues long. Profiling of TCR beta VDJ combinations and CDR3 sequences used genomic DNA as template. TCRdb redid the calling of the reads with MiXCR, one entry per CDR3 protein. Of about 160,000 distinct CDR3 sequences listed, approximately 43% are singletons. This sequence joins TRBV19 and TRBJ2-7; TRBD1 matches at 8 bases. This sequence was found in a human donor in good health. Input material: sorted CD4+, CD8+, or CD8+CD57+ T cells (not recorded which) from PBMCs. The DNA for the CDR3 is TGCGTCAGTAGTAGTACAGGGGGCTACGAGCAGTACTTC. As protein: CVSSSTGGYEQYF.